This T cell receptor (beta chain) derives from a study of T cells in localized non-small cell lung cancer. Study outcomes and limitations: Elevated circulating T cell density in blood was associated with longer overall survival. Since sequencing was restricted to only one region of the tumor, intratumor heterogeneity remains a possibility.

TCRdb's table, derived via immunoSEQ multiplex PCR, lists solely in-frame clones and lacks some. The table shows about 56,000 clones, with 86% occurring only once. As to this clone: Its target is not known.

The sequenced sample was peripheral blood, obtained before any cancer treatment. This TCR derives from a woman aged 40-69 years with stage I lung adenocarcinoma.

This CDR3 reads CASSAGRRPYEQYF. In nucleotides, the CDR3 is TGTGCCAGCAGCGCGGGACGACGGCCCTACGAGCAGTACTTC. The rearrangement links TRBV9 to TRBJ2-7; D tentatively reads TRBD1 or TRBD2 (5 bases each). The CDR3 has 14 residues. V was trimmed by 3 bases and J by 2 bases, leaving 12 bases between them. In germline, CDR1 is SGDLS, CDR2 YYNGEE. Supplemented by reference TRBV9 and TRBJ2-7, the full variable domain reads DSGVTQTPKHLITATGQRVTLRCSPRSGDLSVYWYQQSLDQGLQFLIQYYNGEERAKGNILERFSAQQFPDLHSELNLSSLELGDSALYFCASSAGRRPYEQYFGPGTRLTVT.